What follows are 3 T cell receptor beta chains derived from one specimen sequenced in a study of regulatory T cells in long-lasting Graves disease. Time point described: newly diagnosed GD, antithyroid drugs for less than 3 months. Construction of the TCR library relied on RNA isolated from PBMCs. Library construction for TCR beta used iRepertoire HTBI primers and Arm-PCR of CDR3 regions. TCRdb reprocessed the multiplex PCR reads via MiXCR and lists one record per CDR3 protein. The data show about 610,000 distinct CDR3 sequences, about 16% seen once. These data were also reused for a study on T cells in Graves' hyperthyroidism and ophthalmopathy.

Source: peripheral blood mononuclear cells (PBMCs), taken at new diagnosis, from a patient treated with antithyroid drugs. All receptors come from a man aged 18-30 years with Graves disease.

There are a few counts of this clonotype. The chain couples TRBV10-1 to TRBJ2-7, with D perhaps TRBD2 (7 bases). This CDR3 comprises 16 residues. V was pared by 6 bases and J by 3 bases, with 21 bases between. CDR1 and CDR2 (germline): WNHNN, SYGVQD (reference sequence). Written as DNA, the CDR3 is TGCGCCAGCAGCCCGGGGGGCGCAACGAGTTTCTACGAGCAGTACTTC. The encoded protein is CASSPGGATSFYEQYF.

This clonotype was counted a few times. The chain has TRBV11-2 and TRBJ2-1; the match to TRBD2 covers 14 bases. In germline, CDR1 is SGHAT, CDR2 FQNNGV. This CDR3 is built from 17 residues. After removal of 1 base from V and 9 bases from J, the junction contained 8 bases not matched to a gene. The CDR3 coding sequence is TGTGCCAGCAGCTTAGCGACTAGCGGGAGGGGGTTCGGTGAGCAGTTCTTC. Its translation: CASSLATSGRGFGEQFF.

This clonotype was detected a few times. The chain uses TRBV5-1 and TRBJ1-2, with a possible D match to TRBD1 (6 bases). The germline V and J ends were trimmed by 3 bases and 2 bases, with 11 bases remaining between them. The CDR3 has 14 residues. The germline V gene encodes CDR1 SGHRS and CDR2 YFSETQ. CDR3 nucleotide sequence: TGCGCCAGCAGCTCACTGACAGGAAACTATGGCTACACCTTC. This sequence encodes CASSSLTGNYGYTF.